Each of the 26 T cell receptor beta chains below was sequenced from the same sample in a study of human T cells and chemical hapten exposure. Each CDR3 protein gets one entry after TCRdb re-called the RACE reads with MiXCR. Among just over 80,000 distinct CDR3 sequences, about 10% were seen once, and the ten largest hold approximately 4.6%. Time point in this sample: patch test 1, 2 weeks after DPC sensitization. Treatment described: therapeutic diphenylcyclopropenone sensitization with weekly scalp DPC. Sequenced here: whole blood, sampled in connection with sensitization to the hapten diphenylcyclopropenone (DPC). These receptors came from a woman in her forties or fifties with alopecia areata. Some clones in this sample may be carry-over from other donors' samples.

This clonotype was recorded a few times. V is TRBV6-2 or TRBV6-3 and J is TRBJ2-1, with D unresolved. Per germline, CDR1 MNHEY and CDR2 SVGEGT. This CDR3 region has 13 residues. V lost 7 bases and J lost 0, with 7 bases in between. DNA of the CDR3: TGTGCCAGCACTTTAAGCTCCTACAATGAGCAGTTCTTC. Its protein product is CASTLSSYNEQFF.

The chain has TRBV9 and TRBJ2-1, with D possibly being TRBD1 or TRBD2 (5 bases each). The length of the CDR3 is 13 residues. V lost 0 bases, J lost 7 bases, and 8 bases lay in between. Germline V gives CDR1 SGDLS, CDR2 YYNGEE. CDR3 loop: CASSVAWGNEQFF. CDR3 coding DNA: TGTGCCAGCAGCGTAGCTTGGGGGAATGAGCAGTTCTTC.

This clonotype turned up a few times. The chain couples TRBV7-9 to TRBJ1-6; 9 bases match TRBD1. Trimming removed 3 bases from V and 5 bases from J; junction bases left unmatched: 5. Looked up from germline, CDR1 is SEHNR and CDR2 is FQNEAQ (reference sequence). This CDR3 contains 16 residues. This CDR3 reads CASSFSQGAHNSPLHF. The CDR3 DNA reads as TGTGCCAGCAGCTTCTCACAGGGGGCACATAATTCACCCCTCCACTTT.

The rearrangement links TRBV6-5 to TRBJ1-1; 8 positions match TRBD1. The germline CDR1 and CDR2 sequences are MNHEY and SVGAGI. The CDR3 runs 14 residues. The J segment lost 7 bases and the V segment lost 0 bases, leaving 4 bases of the junction unmatched. DNA for the CDR3: TGTGCCAGCAGTTACTCGGGACAGGCAAATGAAGCTTTCTTT. It specifies CASSYSGQANEAFF.

Many counts were recorded for this clonotype. This chain uses TRBV2 with TRBJ1-5; perhaps TRBD1 as D (5 bases). V lost 1 base, J lost 3 bases, and 10 bases lay in between. This CDR3 region has 15 residues. Germline CDR1 and CDR2: SNHLY and FYNNEI. DNA of the CDR3: TGTGCCAGCAGTGAAGAAGGGGCCTTCAATCAGCCCCAGCATTTT. Its translation is CASSEEGAFNQPQHF.

The genes are TRBV28 and TRBJ2-1, with 7 bases fitting TRBD2. The CDR3 sequence is 16 residues long. V gave up 6 bases and J gave up 0 bases; unmatched junction bases: 8. Germline-derived CDR1 and CDR2 are MDHEN and SYDVKM. CDR3 sequence reads: CASRGRGGGSYNEQFF. CDR3 nucleotides: TGTGCCAGCAGAGGTAGAGGCGGGGGCTCCTACAATGAGCAGTTCTTC.

A single count supports this clonotype. The V call is TRBV5-4, the J call TRBJ2-1; TRBD2 might be the D (5 bases). There are 13 residues in the CDR3. Germline values: CDR1 SGHNT, CDR2 YYREEE (reference sequence). The germline V and J ends were trimmed by 4 bases and 7 bases, with 12 bases remaining between them. DNA for the CDR3: TGTGCCAGCAGCCGGGATAGCGAAAATGAGCAGTTCTTC. It codes for CASSRDSENEQFF.

This clonotype was counted many times. This chain links TRBV14 with TRBJ2-1; 10 nucleotides match TRBD2. From germline, CDR1 is SGHDN and CDR2 FVKESK. V lost 1 base and J lost 9; bases outside the gene matches: 6. The CDR3 extends over 15 amino acids. The CDR3 here is CASSQVSSGRSEQFF. The CDR3 DNA follows: TGTGCCAGCAGCCAAGTGTCTAGCGGGAGATCTGAGCAGTTCTTC.

The chain joins TRBV7-2 to TRBJ2-1; TRBD1 might be the D (6 bases). The CDR3 length is 17 residues. The germline V gene has CDR1 SGHTA and CDR2 FQGNSA. V lost 4 bases to trimming and J lost 3 bases, with 19 bases between them. The CDR3 nucleotides read TGTGCCAGCAGCTCCGGTTGGGGGCAGGGTATCTACAATGAGCAGTTCTTC. Its translation: CASSSGWGQGIYNEQFF.

The V gene is TRBV30, the J gene TRBJ2-3; 7 bases agree with TRBD2. From germline, CDR1 is GTSNPN and CDR2 SVGIG (reference sequence). The CDR3 spans 15 residues. V lost 0 bases, J lost 3 bases, and 6 bases stayed unmatched. The CDR3 region has the DNA TGTGCCTGGAGTGTAGGCGGGAGAAGGACAGATACGCAGTATTTT. This encodes CAWSVGGRRTDTQYF.

This clonotype was seen only a few times. The genes are TRBV27 and TRBJ2-7; TRBD2 agrees at 8 bases. V lost 5 bases and J lost 4; bases outside the gene matches: 7. The germline V gene encodes CDR1 MNHEY and CDR2 SMNVEV (reference sequence). The CDR3 has 14 residues. The CDR3 region is CASSLAGSMYEQYF. The CDR3 DNA is TGTGCCAGCAGTCTAGCGGGTTCAATGTACGAGCAGTACTTC.

The chain links TRBV9 to TRBJ1-5, with unresolved D. The CDR3 consists of 14 residues. Germline CDR1 is SGDLS and CDR2 is YYNGEE. V was clipped by 0 bases and J by 2 bases, with 6 bases between them. The chain's CDR3 is CASSVGGGNQPQHF. The CDR3 DNA reads as TGTGCCAGCAGCGTAGGGGGTGGCAATCAGCCCCAGCATTTT.

This clonotype appeared many times. The V and J genes are TRBV6-1 and TRBJ2-7, with D possibly being TRBD2 (5 bases). Germline V gene sequence: CDR1 MNHNS, CDR2 SASEGT. The CDR3 has 15 residues. V lost 2 bases, J lost 2 bases, and 13 bases lay in between. CDR3 in amino acids: CASSERSSATYEQYF. The CDR3 DNA follows: TGTGCCAGCAGTGAAAGGAGTAGCGCCACCTACGAGCAGTACTTC.

This clonotype was recorded a few times. The chain carries TRBV7-2 and TRBJ2-7, with D perhaps given as TRBD1 or TRBD2 (5 bases each). The V end lost 3 bases, the J end lost 3 bases, and 12 bases lay between the germline ends. The CDR3 is 14 amino acids. Germline V gene lookup returns CDR1 SGHTA and CDR2 FQGNSA. DNA of the CDR3: TGTGCCAGCAGCTTTGACGGGACCAGCTACGAGCAGTACTTC. It yields the protein CASSFDGTSYEQYF.

This clonotype was detected ten times or more. CDR3 sequence (DNA): TGTGCCAGCAGTGAACGATCATTCGAGGACAGGGAACGGAATGAGCAGTTCTTC. Encoded protein: CASSERSFEDRERNEQFF. The genes are TRBV2 and TRBJ2-1; 8 bases match TRBD1. CDR1 is SNHLY, CDR2 FYNNEI, per germline. The V segment lost 2 bases and the J segment 7 bases; nucleotides outside the gene matches: 16. This CDR3 is 18 amino acids long.

Many counts were recorded for this clonotype. The gene calls are TRBV29-1 and TRBJ2-1, with 7 bases matching TRBD2. With 1 base clipped from V and 9 bases from J, the junction kept 12 bases outside the gene matches. This CDR3 contains 15 residues. The germline V gene has CDR1 SQVTM and CDR2 ANQGSEA. The CDR3 is CSVEGERGPWGEQFF. Written as DNA, the CDR3 is TGCAGCGTTGAAGGGGAGCGGGGCCCTTGGGGTGAGCAGTTCTTC.

This clonotype was seen a handful of times. The chain employs TRBV5-1 and TRBJ2-7, with D possibly TRBD1 on 6 matching bases. V lost 0 bases and J lost 7, with 17 bases in between. CDR1 is SGHRS and CDR2 is YFSETQ in the germline V gene. The CDR3 length is 15 residues. The CDR3, as DNA: TGCGCCAGCAGCTTGGCCGGGCAGGGGCTTTCGGAGCAGTACTTC. Protein product: CASSLAGQGLSEQYF.

The J gene is TRBJ2-3, the V gene TRBV11-3; 9 nucleotides match TRBD1. With V trimmed by 5 bases and J by 0 bases, 3 bases remained unmatched. Germline CDR1 reads SGHNT; CDR2 reads YENEEA. The CDR3 length is 15 residues. The CDR3 DNA is TGTGCCAGCAGCCAGGGACAGGGAAGCACAGATACGCAGTATTTT. Translated: CASSQGQGSTDTQYF.

This clonotype was seen more than once but under ten times. This chain joins TRBV7-2 and TRBJ2-3; the match to TRBD2 covers 10 bases. CDR3 length: 15 amino acids. V gave up 7 bases and J gave up 6 bases; unmatched junction bases: 10. Germline V gives CDR1 SGHTA, CDR2 FQGNSA. In nucleotides, the CDR3 is TGTGCCAGCAACAAACTAGCGGGGACGGGCGATACGCAGTATTTT. It translates to CASNKLAGTGDTQYF.

The table lists this clonotype with many counts. The chain recombines TRBV3-1 with TRBJ2-6; weak D call: TRBD2 (5 bases). From germline, CDR1 is LGHDT and CDR2 YNNKEL (reference sequence). The CDR3 runs to 16 residues. V dropped 1 base and J dropped 0 bases, with 7 bases sitting between them. Here the CDR3 reads CASSQAGSSGANVLTF. CDR3 DNA sequence: TGTGCCAGCAGCCAAGCGGGGTCCTCTGGGGCCAACGTCCTGACTTTC.

This clonotype was seen ten or more times. The CDR3, as DNA: TGTGCCAGCAGCCGGGACAGCACAGATACGCAGTATTTT. This gives the protein CASSRDSTDTQYF. The chain joins TRBV6-6 to TRBJ2-3, with D possibly called TRBD1 or TRBD2 (5 bases each). Germline lookup yields CDR1 MNHNY and CDR2 SVGAGI (reference sequence). The V gene lost 6 bases and the J gene lost 0 bases, with 7 bases spanning the gap. This CDR3 is built from 13 residues.

The J gene is TRBJ2-1, the V gene TRBV7-9, with a tentative D call TRBD2 (5 bases). In germline, CDR1 is SEHNR, CDR2 FQNEAQ (reference sequence). Trimming shortened V by 5 bases and J by 5 bases, and 13 bases separated the two germline ends. The CDR3 consists of 14 residues. This CDR3 reads CASSLTISNNEQFF. CDR3 DNA: TGTGCCAGCAGCCTGACTATATCAAACAATGAGCAGTTCTTC.

The chain combines TRBV7-9 with TRBJ2-1; 7 bases are shared with TRBD2. The CDR3 extends over 16 amino acids. CDR1 is SEHNR, CDR2 FQNEAQ, per germline (reference sequence). The J segment lost 3 bases and the V segment lost 1 base, leaving 6 bases of the junction unmatched. The CDR3, as DNA: TGTGCCAGCAGCTTAGGTCCCGGACTAGACTACAATGAGCAGTTCTTC. It translates to CASSLGPGLDYNEQFF.

In its sample, this clonotype was seen a few times. The chain couples TRBV11-2 to TRBJ2-5; 11 positions agree with TRBD2. Germline trimming cut 2 bases from V and 5 bases from J; bases unmatched to any gene: 7. This CDR3 region has 16 residues. Germline-derived CDR1 and CDR2 are SGHAT and FQNNGV. CDR3: CASSLPIAGGRETQYF. The CDR3 DNA reads as TGTGCCAGCAGCTTACCCATAGCGGGGGGGCGCGAGACCCAGTACTTC. Full variable domain (missing parts from reference TRBV11-2 and TRBJ2-5): EAGVAQSPRYKIIEKRQSVAFWCNPISGHATLYWYQQILGQGPKLLIQFQNNGVVDDSQLPKDRFSAERLKGVDSTLKIQPAKLEDSAVYLCASSLPIAGGRETQYFGPGTRLLVL.

This clonotype has just a few counts. This chain uses TRBV20-1 with TRBJ1-1; tentatively, D is TRBD1 (5 bases). V was pared by 0 bases and J by 7 bases, with 12 bases between. Germline loops: CDR1 DFQATT, CDR2 SNEGSKA (reference sequence). CDR3 size: 13 residues. The CDR3 region is CSARDLAGFEAFF. Here the CDR3 DNA reads TGCAGTGCTAGAGATTTGGCAGGGTTTGAAGCTTTCTTT.

J is TRBJ1-6 and V is TRBV7-9, with D possibly TRBD1 on 5 matching bases. CDR3 length: 14 residues. V was shortened by 4 bases and J by 7 bases, with 11 bases between the two germline ends. The germline V gene encodes CDR1 SEHNR and CDR2 FQNEAQ (reference sequence). The CDR3 coding sequence is TGTGCCAGCAGCTCGCACGGGGGAAATTCACCCCTCCACTTT. It codes for CASSSHGGNSPLHF.